The entry below describes one T cell receptor beta chain. The repertoire was sequenced with immunoSEQ multiplex PCR; TCRdb's copy has only in-frame clones and lacks some. The profile covers 2 million to 2.5 million clones, with under 95% appearing a single time and 0.37% taken by the ten largest. This entry is derived from a study of shared clonotypes between healthy human individuals. The germline gives CDR1 SGHRS, CDR2 YFSETQ. This CDR3 is 14 amino acids long. The trim removed 4 bases at V and 7 bases at J, leaving 7 bases unmatched. This TCR came from a man aged 18 to 30 in good health. Some clones in this sample may be carry-over from other donors' samples. The genes are TRBV5-1 and TRBJ2-2; 7 bases align to TRBD1. What was sequenced was naive CD4+ T cells from PBMCs. Subset defined: CD45RA+ positively selected. The CDR3 nucleotides read TGCGCCAGCAGCCCCGACAGGGTCAACGGGGAGCTGTTTTTT. Amino acid sequence: CASSPDRVNGELFF.